This is a list of T cell receptor beta chains from one sample in a study of blood T cell repertoires in COVID-19. Produced via immunoSEQ multiplex PCR; TCRdb's table is partial and in-frame only. The sample has approximately 170,000 clones, approximately 85% seen once. Sequenced: PBMCs or T cells enriched from blood (not recorded which). The receptors originated from a woman under 30 who had recovered from COVID-19. Both conserved end residues are part of each CDR3. The order of the fields is clone size, D gene, J gene, V gene, CDR3 protein, CDR3 DNA. The D gene is left open where the match is weak. Some rows have no size entry. The others give once, few or many, or a class for an expanded clone.

size: .; D: .; J: TRBJ2-5; V: TRBV24-1; CDR3: CATSDQRTGNQETQYF; DNA: TGTGCCACCAGTGACCAAAGAACAGGGAACCAAGAGACCCAGTACTTC
size: .; D: .; J: TRBJ2-1; V: TRBV5-1; CDR3: CASSSAPASFSSYNEQFF; DNA: TGCGCCAGCAGTTCGGCCCCCGCTAGCTTTTCCTCCTACAATGAGCAGTTCTTC
size: .; D: TRBD2; J: TRBJ2-5; V: TRBV6-2/TRBV6-3; CDR3: CASSYPPSGREETQYF; DNA: TGTGCCAGCAGTTACCCCCCTAGCGGGAGAGAAGAGACCCAGTACTTC
size: .; D: TRBD2; J: TRBJ2-3; V: TRBV7-6; CDR3: CASSFSGGGLSGDTQYF; DNA: TGTGCCAGCAGCTTTTCCGGGGGGGGTCTGAGTGGAGATACGCAGTATTTT
size: .; D: .; J: TRBJ2-3; V: TRBV6-1; CDR3: CASSEGPSTDTQYF; DNA: TGTGCCAGCAGTGAAGGTCCTAGCACAGATACGCAGTATTTT
size: .; D: TRBD2; J: TRBJ2-2; V: TRBV9; CDR3: CASSVAGGGPTGELFF; DNA: TGTGCCAGCAGCGTAGCAGGCGGGGGTCCAACCGGGGAGCTGTTTTTT
size: .; D: .; J: TRBJ1-2; V: TRBV3-1/TRBV3-2; CDR3: CASSQGPRVDYGYTF; DNA: TGTGCCAGCAGCCAAGGGCCCAGGGTCGACTATGGCTACACCTTC
size: .; D: .; J: TRBJ2-7; V: TRBV6-5; CDR3: CASSSTNRGGYEQYF; DNA: TGTGCCAGCAGTTCCACCAACAGGGGGGGCTACGAGCAGTACTTC
size: .; D: .; J: TRBJ2-7; V: TRBV28; CDR3: CASRVGAYEQYF; DNA: TGTGCCAGCAGGGTTGGAGCCTACGAGCAGTACTTC
size: .; D: .; J: TRBJ2-3; V: TRBV27; CDR3: CASSLGAPASTDTQYF; DNA: TGTGCCAGCAGTTTAGGGGCCCCCGCTAGCACAGATACGCAGTATTTT
size: .; D: TRBD2; J: TRBJ2-5; V: TRBV5-8; CDR3: CASSLGTSGEETQYF; DNA: TGTGCCAGCAGCTTGGGTACTAGCGGGGAAGAGACCCAGTACTTC
size: .; D: .; J: TRBJ2-1; V: TRBV5-1; CDR3: CASSLERSSSYNEQFF; DNA: TGCGCCAGCAGCTTGGAGCGGTCAAGCTCCTACAATGAGCAGTTCTTC
size: .; D: .; J: TRBJ1-5; V: TRBV2; CDR3: CASSHRDTYQPQHF; DNA: TGTGCCAGCAGTCACCGGGACACTTATCAGCCCCAGCATTTT
size: few; D: .; J: TRBJ2-2; V: TRBV7-7; CDR3: CASSPRSRANTGELFF; DNA: TGTGCTAGCAGCCCAAGGTCCAGGGCGAACACCGGGGAGCTGTTTTTT
size: once; D: .; J: TRBJ1-2; V: TRBV3-1/TRBV3-2; CDR3: CASSLGGLSYGYTF; DNA: TGTGCCAGCAGCCTCGGGGGGCTATCTTATGGCTACACCTTC
size: .; D: TRBD1; J: TRBJ1-6; V: TRBV4-3; CDR3: CASSPSGGSGSPLHF; DNA: TGCGCCAGCAGCCCATCAGGGGGCTCGGGATCACCCCTCCACTTT
size: .; D: .; J: TRBJ1-5; V: TRBV15; CDR3: CATSRIGGWGQPQHF; DNA: TGTGCCACCAGCAGAATCGGGGGGTGGGGCCAGCCCCAGCATTTT
size: .; D: TRBD1; J: TRBJ2-7; V: TRBV2; CDR3: CASSGDRVSYEQYF; DNA: TGTGCCAGCAGTGGGGACAGGGTCTCCTACGAGCAGTACTTC
size: .; D: TRBD1; J: TRBJ1-6; V: TRBV10-3; CDR3: CAISESLTGGPSSYNSPLHF; DNA: TGTGCCATCAGTGAGTCCCTGACAGGGGGCCCGAGCTCCTATAATTCACCCCTCCACTTT
size: .; D: .; J: TRBJ2-1; V: TRBV29-1; CDR3: CSVEGSNNEQFF; DNA: TGCAGCGTTGAGGGCTCGAACAATGAGCAGTTCTTC
size: .; D: .; J: TRBJ1-1; V: TRBV29-1; CDR3: CSVEGYRGEAFF; DNA: TGCAGCGTTGAAGGGTACCGAGGGGAAGCTTTCTTT
size: .; D: .; J: TRBJ1-2; V: TRBV4-1; CDR3: CASSQNRGQANYGYTF; DNA: TGCGCCAGCAGCCAGAACCGAGGGCAGGCTAACTATGGCTACACCTTC
size: .; D: TRBD2; J: TRBJ2-3; V: TRBV7-9; CDR3: CASSSPSGSIADTQYF; DNA: TGTGCCAGCAGCTCCCCTAGCGGGAGTATCGCAGATACGCAGTATTTT
size: .; D: .; J: TRBJ1-1; V: TRBV29-1; CDR3: CSGHQGGNTEAFF; DNA: TGCAGTGGCCATCAAGGCGGGAACACTGAAGCTTTCTTT
size: .; D: .; J: TRBJ1-6; V: TRBV12-3/TRBV12-4; CDR3: CASTTTENSPLHF; DNA: TGTGCCAGCACCACGACAGAGAATTCACCCCTCCACTTT
size: .; D: .; J: TRBJ1-1; V: TRBV2; CDR3: CASTVRQENTEAFF; DNA: TGTGCCAGCACCGTACGACAGGAGAACACTGAAGCTTTCTTT
size: once; D: .; J: TRBJ2-1; V: TRBV10-1; CDR3: CASSETADRIYNEQFF; DNA: TGCGCCAGCAGTGAGACCGCGGACAGAATATACAATGAGCAGTTCTTC
size: .; D: TRBD2; J: TRBJ2-2; V: TRBV5-5; CDR3: CASSFSTGGNTGELFF; DNA: TGTGCCAGCAGCTTCAGCACGGGGGGAAACACCGGGGAGCTGTTTTTT
size: .; D: .; J: TRBJ1-1; V: TRBV18; CDR3: CASSAGRNTEAFF; DNA: TGTGCCAGCTCAGCGGGCCGAAACACTGAAGCTTTCTTT
size: .; D: .; J: TRBJ2-7; V: TRBV27; CDR3: CASSLGPAGGRKNEQYF; DNA: TGTGCCAGCAGTTTAGGCCCGGCAGGGGGGAGGAAAAACGAGCAGTACTTC
size: once; D: .; J: TRBJ1-2; V: TRBV2; CDR3: CASPEEFAGYTF; DNA: TGTGCCAGCCCGGAGGAATTCGCTGGCTACACCTTC
size: once; D: .; J: TRBJ2-3; V: TRBV4-3; CDR3: CASSQDLLAGSAAEDTDTQYF; DNA: TGCGCCAGCAGCCAAGATCTACTAGCAGGAAGCGCTGCAGAAGACACAGATACGCAGTATTTT
size: .; D: .; J: TRBJ1-1; V: TRBV5-4; CDR3: CASSFSARTEAFF; DNA: TGTGCCAGCAGCTTCTCCGCCAGGACTGAAGCTTTCTTT
size: .; D: TRBD2; J: TRBJ2-5; V: TRBV24-1; CDR3: CATSDLNGLAGQETQYF; DNA: TGTGCCACCAGTGATTTAAATGGACTAGCGGGGCAAGAGACCCAGTACTTC
size: .; D: .; J: TRBJ2-5; V: TRBV20-1; CDR3: CSASNGPGGTQYF; DNA: TGCAGTGCTAGTAACGGACCCGGAGGGACCCAGTACTTC
size: .; D: TRBD1; J: TRBJ1-5; V: TRBV19; CDR3: CASSIFYGGQGGQPQHF; DNA: TGTGCCAGTAGTATATTTTACGGGGGACAGGGCGGTCAGCCCCAGCATTTT
size: .; D: .; J: TRBJ1-3; V: TRBV3-1/TRBV3-2; CDR3: CASSQDKRPSGNTIYF; DNA: TGTGCCAGCAGCCAAGATAAGCGTCCCTCTGGAAACACCATATATTTT
size: .; D: TRBD2; J: TRBJ2-7; V: TRBV7-6; CDR3: CASSLGRGGTSGRIYEQYF; DNA: TGTGCCAGCAGCTTAGGCCGAGGGGGGACTAGCGGGAGAATCTACGAGCAGTACTTC
size: .; D: .; J: TRBJ2-3; V: TRBV7-2; CDR3: CASSLVGLVQADTQYF; DNA: TGTGCCAGCAGCTTAGTAGGCCTTGTTCAGGCAGATACGCAGTATTTT
size: .; D: TRBD2; J: TRBJ2-7; V: TRBV28; CDR3: CASSLFGGRANYEQYF; DNA: TGTGCCAGCAGTTTATTTGGGGGGAGGGCCAACTACGAGCAGTACTTC
size: .; D: TRBD2; J: TRBJ2-7; V: TRBV18; CDR3: CASSRLAATYEQYF; DNA: TGTGCCAGCTCCCGACTAGCGGCCACCTACGAGCAGTACTTC
size: .; D: TRBD1; J: TRBJ1-1; V: TRBV4-2; CDR3: CASSQDLTGGDTEAFF; DNA: TGTGCCAGCAGCCAAGACCTAACAGGGGGCGACACTGAAGCTTTCTTT
size: .; D: TRBD1; J: TRBJ1-2; V: TRBV28; CDR3: CASSFGIAQGGYTF; DNA: TGTGCCAGCAGTTTTGGGATAGCACAGGGGGGCTACACCTTC
size: .; D: .; J: TRBJ2-1; V: TRBV28; CDR3: CASSSPPDSSYNEQFF; DNA: TGTGCCAGCAGTTCCCCCCCGGACAGCTCCTACAATGAGCAGTTCTTC
size: .; D: TRBD1; J: TRBJ2-7; V: TRBV4-1; CDR3: CASSHEDRYEQYF; DNA: TGCGCCAGCAGCCACGAGGACAGGTACGAGCAGTACTTC